This passage covers 25 T cell receptor beta chains from one sample sequenced in a study of shared T cell receptors in the human thymus. Clones were sequenced by immunoSEQ multiplex PCR, and TCRdb holds only the in-frame ones, with some missing. The sample has 55,000 to 75,000 clones, nearly 95% seen once. The sequenced material came from thymocytes. These receptors were taken from a human donor.

This clone was seen a handful of times. J is TRBJ1-2 and V is TRBV7-2; no clear D. CDR1 is SGHTA and CDR2 is FQGNSA in the germline V gene. V lost 2 bases, J lost 4 bases, and 2 bases lay in between. This CDR3 is 11 amino acids long. The DNA of the CDR3 is TGTGCCAGCAGCTTACTCTATGGCTACACCTTC. Translating it yields CASSLLYGYTF.

This chain links TRBV7-9 with TRBJ2-2; tentative D call: TRBD1 (6 bases). There are 14 residues in the CDR3. Germline CDR1 SEHNR, CDR2 FQNEAQ (reference sequence). V was trimmed by 5 bases and J by 4 bases, leaving 11 bases between them. The CDR3 DNA reads as TGTGCCAGCAGCCCGTGGACAGCCACCGGGGAGCTGTTTTTT. This gives the protein CASSPWTATGELFF. Full variable domain (outside the CDR3, taken from reference TRBV7-9 and TRBJ2-2): DTGVSQNPRHKITKRGQNVTFRCDPISEHNRLYWYRQTLGQGPEFLTYFQNEAQLEKSRLLSDRFSAERPKGSFSTLEIQRTEQGDSAMYLCASSPWTATGELFFGEGSRLTVL.

The rearrangement links TRBV7-9 to TRBJ2-3, with D tentatively TRBD1 (5 bases). The germline V gene has CDR1 SEHNR and CDR2 FQNEAQ (reference sequence). Trimming left V 2 bases short and J 4 bases short, with 10 bases between. The CDR3 spans 14 residues. CDR3 in amino acids: CASSLRAGPDTQYF. The CDR3 bases are TGTGCCAGCAGCTTACGGGCAGGGCCAGATACGCAGTATTTT.

The chain has TRBV7-3 and TRBJ2-7; 11 bases are a match to TRBD1. Germline V lookup: CDR1 SGHTA, CDR2 FQGTGA. The CDR3 is made up of 14 amino acids. V trimming: 6 bases; J trimming: 9 bases; junction bases outside the gene matches: 10. Written as DNA, the CDR3 is TGTGCCAGCAGTCGGACAGGGGGCGCGGGACGGCAGTACTTC. Its protein is CASSRTGGAGRQYF.

To note about this clone: The same CDR3 can be traced to other DNA sequences in this sample. The chain carries TRBV4-3 and TRBJ2-1, with 8 nucleotides matching TRBD2. The CDR3 spans 14 residues. Germline CDR1 is LGHNA and CDR2 is YSLEER. The trim removed 7 bases at V and 5 bases at J, leaving 7 bases unmatched. In nucleotides, the CDR3 is TGCGCCAGCACCCTGGGAGCGGGGGACAATGAGCAGTTCTTC. This sequence encodes CASTLGAGDNEQFF.

V is TRBV28 and J is TRBJ1-5, with D uncertain. Deletions cut 8 bases from V and 6 bases from J, with 11 bases between. The CDR3 consists of 12 residues. Germline assignment: CDR1 MDHEN and CDR2 SYDVKM. In nucleotides, the CDR3 is TGTGCCAGCTGTAACCCTACTCAGCCCCAGCATTTT. It encodes CASCNPTQPQHF.

This chain connects TRBV25-1 to TRBJ2-2; 7 nucleotides line up with TRBD2. V shed 6 bases, J shed 6 bases, and the junction held 19 bases outside the gene matches. Germline CDR1 MGHDK, CDR2 SYGVNS. CDR3 length: 18 residues. CDR3 region: CASSPPRRQRGLAGELFF. In DNA form, the CDR3 reads TGTGCCAGCAGCCCCCCTCGACGGCAGCGGGGCTTGGCCGGGGAGCTGTTTTTT.

This clone was seen only a few times. This sequence joins TRBV25-1 and TRBJ2-3; 12 bases map to TRBD2. Germline V gene data show CDR1 as MGHDK and CDR2 as SYGVNS. The CDR3 consists of 17 residues. V was clipped by 2 bases and J by 3 bases; unmatched bases: 6. The DNA of the CDR3 is TGTGCCAGCAGTGAAGGAACTAGCGGGGGGATTACAGATACGCAGTATTTT. It is translated as CASSEGTSGGITDTQYF.

This sequence joins TRBV25-1 and TRBJ1-4; TRBD1 aligns across 10 bases. Looked up from germline, CDR1 is MGHDK and CDR2 is SYGVNS. V shed 6 bases, J shed 0 bases, and the junction held 10 bases outside the gene matches. The CDR3 has 18 amino acids. CDR3 loop: CASRGRTGGLATNEKLFF. In DNA, the CDR3 is TGTGCCAGCAGGGGAAGGACAGGGGGACTTGCAACTAATGAAAAACTGTTTTTT.

The rearrangement links TRBV23-1 to TRBJ1-5; D is unclear. TRBV23-1 is annotated as an ORF whose role is uncertain. The CDR3 runs 17 residues. The V end was cut by 0 bases, the J end by 8 bases, with 20 bases between. The CDR3 region is CASSQSWEALTREPQHF. CDR3 coding DNA: TGCGCCAGCAGTCAATCCTGGGAGGCACTCACGCGTGAGCCCCAGCATTTT.

The rearrangement links TRBV4-1 to TRBJ1-4, with TRBD1 as a possible D gene (5 bases). Germline V gene sequence: CDR1 MGHRA, CDR2 YSYEKL. V lost 0 bases and J 3 bases, leaving 14 bases between the germline ends. CDR3 length: 17 residues. The CDR3: CASSQDLGQGPNEKLFF. CDR3 nucleotide sequence: TGCGCCAGCAGCCAAGATCTCGGGCAGGGTCCTAATGAAAAACTGTTTTTT.

V is TRBV28 and J is TRBJ1-6, with 9 bases lining up with TRBD1. There are 16 residues in the CDR3. Trimming cost V 5 bases and J 5 bases; bases outside gene matches: 7. Looked up from germline, CDR1 is MDHEN and CDR2 is SYDVKM. The CDR3 loop is CASSEDRGGHNSPLHF. The CDR3 DNA is TGTGCCAGCAGTGAGGACAGGGGAGGCCATAATTCACCCCTCCACTTT.

The chain couples TRBV2 to TRBJ2-2, with D hard to call. This CDR3 spans 13 amino acids. Germline V gene data show CDR1 as SNHLY and CDR2 as FYNNEI. The V gene lost 6 bases and the J gene lost 0 bases, with 5 bases spanning the gap. The CDR3 coding sequence is TGTGCCAGCAGAAAGACGAACACCGGGGAGCTGTTTTTT. Protein product: CASRKTNTGELFF.

The CDR3 coding sequence is TGTGCCAGCGCGAGGGGCTACTACAATGAGCAGTTCTTC. Its protein product is CASARGYYNEQFF. V and J are TRBV6-4 and TRBJ2-1; D may correspond to TRBD1 or TRBD2 (5 bases each). There are 13 residues in the CDR3. The V gene lost 8 bases and the J gene lost 3 bases, with 11 bases spanning the gap. CDR1 MRHNA and CDR2 SNTAGT come from the germline V gene.

The chain couples TRBV7-2 to TRBJ2-7; a possible D gene is TRBD2 (5 bases). The CDR3 contains 18 residues. Germline CDR1 and CDR2: SGHTA and FQGNSA. Trimming cost V 5 bases and J 5 bases, with 28 bases left between them. CDR3 bases: TGTGCCAGCAGCGCAAGGCTAGGAGAGTCTGAAGTCGGGAACGAGCAGTACTTC. Translation gives CASSARLGESEVGNEQYF.

V and J are TRBV4-3 and TRBJ1-1; no firm D call. Germline V gene sequence: CDR1 LGHNA, CDR2 YSLEER. V lost 5 bases and J lost 4, with 14 bases in between. This CDR3 is 14 amino acids long. The CDR3 DNA is TGCGCCAGCAGCTCACACAGCTCCGGCACTGAAGCTTTCTTT. This gives the protein CASSSHSSGTEAFF.

A single count supports this clone. The chain links TRBV15 to TRBJ2-2; D remains ambiguous. Germline CDR1 is LNHNV and CDR2 is YYDKDF (reference sequence). V was pared by 0 bases and J by 0 bases, with 5 bases between. The CDR3 is made up of 15 amino acids. The CDR3 is CATSREGTNTGELFF. CDR3 sequence (DNA): TGTGCCACCAGCAGAGAGGGCACGAACACCGGGGAGCTGTTTTTT.

J is TRBJ2-7 and V is TRBV6-5; D possibly corresponds to TRBD1 (6 bases). V was trimmed by 0 bases and J by 0 bases, leaving 9 bases between them. This CDR3 has 15 residues. The V gene's germline CDR1 is MNHEY and CDR2 SVGAGI. This CDR3 is CASSYSRDTSYEQYF. The CDR3 nucleotides read TGTGCCAGCAGTTACTCCCGGGACACCTCCTACGAGCAGTACTTC.

This clone was detected once. This chain uses TRBV7-2 with TRBJ2-1, with a tentative D call TRBD2 (6 bases). Germline V CDR1 and CDR2: SGHTA, FQGNSA. V was cut by 5 bases and J by 0 bases, with 17 bases left in between. The CDR3 contains 17 residues. The CDR3, as DNA: TGTGCCAGCAGCCCACCAAATCTAGCGAGCTCCTACAATGAGCAGTTCTTC. This translates into CASSPPNLASSYNEQFF.

The rearrangement uses TRBV4-3 and TRBJ2-7, with D perhaps matching TRBD1 or TRBD2 (5 bases each). Trimming left V 0 bases short and J 3 bases short, with 15 bases between. This CDR3 has 16 amino acids. The germline V gene has CDR1 LGHNA and CDR2 YSLEER. CDR3 DNA sequence: TGCGCCAGCAGCCAAGAAAAGAGGGGCGGCCTCTACGAGCAGTACTTC. It is translated as CASSQEKRGGLYEQYF.

The CDR3 loop reads CASSLVPGLALAYNEQFF. The CDR3 DNA reads as TGTGCCAGCAGCTTAGTGCCGGGACTAGCGCTGGCCTACAATGAGCAGTTCTTC. The chain uses TRBV7-2 and TRBJ2-1; 10 nucleotides line up with TRBD2. Looked up from germline, CDR1 is SGHTA and CDR2 is FQGNSA. The V and J ends lost 1 base and 2 bases, in that order; junction bases with no gene match: 8. This CDR3 is built from 18 residues.

J is TRBJ2-5 and V is TRBV7-2; 9 nucleotides line up with TRBD1. The ends lost 3 bases at V and 4 bases at J; junction bases unmatched: 6. Per germline, CDR1 SGHTA and CDR2 FQGNSA. CDR3 size: 15 residues. CDR3 region: CASSLGQGRTETQYF. CDR3 coding DNA: TGTGCCAGCAGCTTGGGACAGGGTCGTACAGAGACCCAGTACTTC. The complete variable domain, with remaining parts taken from reference TRBV7-2 and TRBJ2-5, reads GAGVSQSPSNKVTEKGKDVELRCDPISGHTALYWYRQSLGQGLEFLIYFQGNSAPDKSGLPSDRFSAERTGGSVSTLTIQRTQQEDSAVYLCASSLGQGRTETQYFGPGTRLLVL.

This chain uses TRBV7-7 with TRBJ2-1; 7 bases align to TRBD1. There are 15 residues in the CDR3. Germline values: CDR1 SSHAT, CDR2 FNYEAQ (reference sequence). The V gene end was trimmed by 4 bases and the J gene end by 4 bases; junction bases not matched to a gene: 7. CDR3 loop: CASSSRDSPYNEQFF. CDR3 coding DNA: TGTGCCAGCAGCTCCCGGGACAGTCCATACAATGAGCAGTTCTTC.

This chain links TRBV5-4 with TRBJ2-7; TRBD2 matches 12 bases. The CDR3 length is 16 residues. V dropped 4 bases and J dropped 6; count of bases not matched to a gene: 11. Germline CDR1 and CDR2: SGHNT and YYREEE (reference sequence). CDR3 amino acids: CASSPSGGAFSGEQYF. CDR3 nucleotide sequence: TGTGCCAGCAGCCCTAGCGGGGGGGCGTTCTCAGGCGAGCAGTACTTC.

The V gene is TRBV19, the J gene TRBJ1-2, with 7 bases aligning to TRBD1. The germline CDR1 and CDR2 sequences are LNHDA and SQIVND (reference sequence). V dropped 3 bases and J dropped 3; count of bases not matched to a gene: 10. This CDR3 comprises 16 residues. The CDR3 sequence: CASSIRWGQQYYGYTF. In nucleotides, the CDR3 is TGTGCCAGTAGTATTCGGTGGGGACAGCAATACTATGGCTACACCTTC.